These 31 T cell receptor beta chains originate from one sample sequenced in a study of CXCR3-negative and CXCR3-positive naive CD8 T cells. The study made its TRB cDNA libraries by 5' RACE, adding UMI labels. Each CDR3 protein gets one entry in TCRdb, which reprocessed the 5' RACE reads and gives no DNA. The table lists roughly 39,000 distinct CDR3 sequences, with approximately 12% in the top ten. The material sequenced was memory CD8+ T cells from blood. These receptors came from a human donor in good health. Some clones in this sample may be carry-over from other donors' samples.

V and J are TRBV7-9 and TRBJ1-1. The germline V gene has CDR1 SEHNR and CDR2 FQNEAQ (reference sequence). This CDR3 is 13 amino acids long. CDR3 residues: CASSIDGLLEAFF. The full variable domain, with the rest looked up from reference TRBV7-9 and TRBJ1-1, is DTGVSQNPRHKITKRGQNVTFRCDPISEHNRLYWYRQTLGQGPEFLTYFQNEAQLEKSRLLSDRFSAERPKGSFSTLEIQRTEQGDSAMYLCASSIDGLLEAFFGQGTRLTVV.

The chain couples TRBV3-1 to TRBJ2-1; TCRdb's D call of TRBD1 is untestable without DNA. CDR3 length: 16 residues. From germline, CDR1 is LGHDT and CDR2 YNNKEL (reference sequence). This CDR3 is CASSQLGAGAYNEQFF.

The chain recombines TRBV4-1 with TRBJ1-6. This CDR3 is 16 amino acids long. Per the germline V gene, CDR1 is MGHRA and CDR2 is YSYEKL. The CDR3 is CASSHKEGQNNSPLHF.

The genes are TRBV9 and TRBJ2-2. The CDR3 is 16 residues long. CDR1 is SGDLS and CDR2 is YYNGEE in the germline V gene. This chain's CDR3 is CASSVDFVSNTGELFF.

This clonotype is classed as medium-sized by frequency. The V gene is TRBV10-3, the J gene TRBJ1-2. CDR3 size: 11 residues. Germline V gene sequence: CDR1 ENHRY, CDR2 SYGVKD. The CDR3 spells CAITENYGYTF.

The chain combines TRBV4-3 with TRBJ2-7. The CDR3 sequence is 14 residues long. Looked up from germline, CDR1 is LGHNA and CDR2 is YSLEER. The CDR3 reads CASSQSIEGYEQYF.

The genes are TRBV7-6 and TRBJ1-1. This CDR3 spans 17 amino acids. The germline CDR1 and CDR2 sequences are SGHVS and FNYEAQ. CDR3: CASSLVQGQVSGTEAFF.

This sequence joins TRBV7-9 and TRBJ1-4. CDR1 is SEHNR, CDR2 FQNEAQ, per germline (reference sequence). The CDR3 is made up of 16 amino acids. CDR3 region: CASSLRGPGVDEKLFF.

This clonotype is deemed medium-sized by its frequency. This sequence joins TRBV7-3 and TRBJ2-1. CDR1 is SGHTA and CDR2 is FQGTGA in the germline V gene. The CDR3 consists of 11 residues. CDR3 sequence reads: CASSSSHEQFF.

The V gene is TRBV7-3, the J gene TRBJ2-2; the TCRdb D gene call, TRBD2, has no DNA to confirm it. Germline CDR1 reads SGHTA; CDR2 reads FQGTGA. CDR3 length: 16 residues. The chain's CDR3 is CASSSGLAGHTGELFF. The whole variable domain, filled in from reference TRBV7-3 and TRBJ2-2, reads GAGVSQTPSNKVTEKGKYVELRCDPISGHTALYWYRQSLGQGPEFLIYFQGTGAADDSGLPNDRFFAVRPEGSVSTLKIQRTERGDSAVYLCASSSGLAGHTGELFFGEGSRLTVL.

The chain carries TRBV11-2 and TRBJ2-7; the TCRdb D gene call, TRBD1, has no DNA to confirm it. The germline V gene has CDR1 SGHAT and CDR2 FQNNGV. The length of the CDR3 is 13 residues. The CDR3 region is CASRPGGWVEQYF. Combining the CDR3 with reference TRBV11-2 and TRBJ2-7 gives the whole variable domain EAGVAQSPRYKIIEKRQSVAFWCNPISGHATLYWYQQILGQGPKLLIQFQNNGVVDDSQLPKDRFSAERLKGVDSTLKIQPAKLEDSAVYLCASRPGGWVEQYFGPGTRLTVT.

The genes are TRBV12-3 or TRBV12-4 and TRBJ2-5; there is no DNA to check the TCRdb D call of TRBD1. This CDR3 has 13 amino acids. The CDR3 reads CASSRVLIETQYF.

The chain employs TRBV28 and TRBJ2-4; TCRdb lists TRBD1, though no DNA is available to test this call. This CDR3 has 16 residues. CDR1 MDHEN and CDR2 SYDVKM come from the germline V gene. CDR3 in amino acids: CASSFAGELAKNIQYF.

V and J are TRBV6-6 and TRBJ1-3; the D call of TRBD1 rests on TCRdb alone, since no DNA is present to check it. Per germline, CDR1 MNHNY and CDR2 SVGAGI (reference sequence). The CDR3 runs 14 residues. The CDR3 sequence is CASSYPGGVDTIYF.

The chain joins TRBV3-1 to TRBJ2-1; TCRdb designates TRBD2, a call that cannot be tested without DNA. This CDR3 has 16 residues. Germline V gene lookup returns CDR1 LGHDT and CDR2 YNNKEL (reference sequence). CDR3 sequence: CASSQTTSERYDEQFF.

CDR3 protein: CSFRQGNNQPQHF. This chain uses TRBV29-1 with TRBJ1-5; checking the TCRdb D call of TRBD1 is not possible without DNA. Germline CDR1 is SQVTM and CDR2 is ANQGSEA. The CDR3 extends over 13 amino acids.

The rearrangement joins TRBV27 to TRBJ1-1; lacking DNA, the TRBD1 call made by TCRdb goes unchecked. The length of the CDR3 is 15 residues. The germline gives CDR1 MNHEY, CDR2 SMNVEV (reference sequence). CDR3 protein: CASSLWAGGFTEAFF.

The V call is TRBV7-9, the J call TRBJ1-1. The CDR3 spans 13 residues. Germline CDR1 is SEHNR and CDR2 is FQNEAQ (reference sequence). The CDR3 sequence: CASSPRQITEAFF.

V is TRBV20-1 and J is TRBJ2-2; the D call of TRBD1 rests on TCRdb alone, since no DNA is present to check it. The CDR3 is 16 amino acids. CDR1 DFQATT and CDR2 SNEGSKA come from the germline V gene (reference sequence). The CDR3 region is CGAKPIGGGRTGELFF.

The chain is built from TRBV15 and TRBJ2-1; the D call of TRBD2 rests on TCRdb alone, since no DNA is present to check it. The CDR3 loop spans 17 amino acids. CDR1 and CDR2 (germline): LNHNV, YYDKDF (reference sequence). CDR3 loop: CATSAEGSVSSYNEQFF. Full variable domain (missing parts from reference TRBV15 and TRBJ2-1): DAMVIQNPRYQVTQFGKPVTLSCSQTLNHNVMYWYQQKSSQAPKLLFHYYDKDFNNEADTPDNFQSRRPNTSFCFLDIRSPGLGDTAMYLCATSAEGSVSSYNEQFFGPGTRLTVL.

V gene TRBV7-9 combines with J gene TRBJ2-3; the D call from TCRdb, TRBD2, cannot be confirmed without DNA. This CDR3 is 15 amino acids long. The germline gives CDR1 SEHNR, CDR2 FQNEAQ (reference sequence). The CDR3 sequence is CASCDMGGLGDTQYF. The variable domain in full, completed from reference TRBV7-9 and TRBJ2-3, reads DTGVSQNPRHKITKRGQNVTFRCDPISEHNRLYWYRQTLGQGPEFLTYFQNEAQLEKSRLLSDRFSAERPKGSFSTLEIQRTEQGDSAMYLCASCDMGGLGDTQYFGPGTRLTVL.

CDR3 sequence reads: CASSKTGISYNEQFF. The chain carries TRBV6-2 or TRBV6-3 and TRBJ2-1; absent DNA, TCRdb's TRBD1 call cannot be checked. The CDR3 is 15 residues long. The germline V gene has CDR1 MNHEY and CDR2 SVGEGT.

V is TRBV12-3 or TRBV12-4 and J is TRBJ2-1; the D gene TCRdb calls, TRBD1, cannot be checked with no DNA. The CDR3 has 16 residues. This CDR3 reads CASSDSGTGPYNEQFF.

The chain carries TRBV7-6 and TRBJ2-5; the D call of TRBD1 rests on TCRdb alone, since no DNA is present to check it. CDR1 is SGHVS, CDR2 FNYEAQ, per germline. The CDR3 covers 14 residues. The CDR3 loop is CASSPHQGNWVQYF.

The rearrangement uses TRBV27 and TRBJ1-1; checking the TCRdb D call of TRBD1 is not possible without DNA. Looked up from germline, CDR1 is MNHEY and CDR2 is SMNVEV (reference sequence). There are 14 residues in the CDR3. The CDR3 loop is CASKDRGWNTEAFF.

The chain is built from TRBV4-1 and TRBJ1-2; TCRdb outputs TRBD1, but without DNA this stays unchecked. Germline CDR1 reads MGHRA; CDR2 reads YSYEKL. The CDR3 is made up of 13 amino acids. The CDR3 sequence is CASSPQGTYGYTF.

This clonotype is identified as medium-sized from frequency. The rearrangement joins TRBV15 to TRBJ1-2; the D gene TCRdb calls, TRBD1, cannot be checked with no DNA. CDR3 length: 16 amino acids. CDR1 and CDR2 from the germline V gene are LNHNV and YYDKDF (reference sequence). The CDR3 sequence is CATSRDWDDTFYGYTF.

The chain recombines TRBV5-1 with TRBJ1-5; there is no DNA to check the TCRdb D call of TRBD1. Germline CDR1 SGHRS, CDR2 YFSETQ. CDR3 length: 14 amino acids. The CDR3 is CASSPGGLNQPQHF.

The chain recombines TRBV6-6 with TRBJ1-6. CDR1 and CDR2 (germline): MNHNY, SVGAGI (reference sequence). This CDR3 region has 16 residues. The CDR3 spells CASSQIWPSENSPLHF.

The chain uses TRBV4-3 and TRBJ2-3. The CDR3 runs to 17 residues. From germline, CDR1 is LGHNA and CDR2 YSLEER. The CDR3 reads CASSQDFLDSSTDTQYF.

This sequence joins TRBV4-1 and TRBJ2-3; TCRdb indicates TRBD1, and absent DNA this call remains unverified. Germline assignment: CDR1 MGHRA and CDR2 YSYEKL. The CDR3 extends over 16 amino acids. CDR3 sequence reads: CASSQEGWGGTDTQYF.